Listed here are 21 T cell receptor beta chains from one sample, sequenced in a study of T-cell memory formation after mild COVID-19. TCRdb re-called the 5' RACE reads with MiXCR, one entry per CDR3 protein. The sample includes about 250,000 distinct CDR3 sequences, over 15% seen only once; the top ten take 2% to 2.5%. The sequenced material came from PBMCs or a T cell subset sorted from them (not recorded which). The receptors were sampled from an adult woman who had mild COVID-19 (a few samples of this study predate the infection). Cell type and time point are not known.

The chain is built from TRBV11-3 and TRBJ2-1; D might be TRBD2 (5 bases). With 1 base removed from V and 3 bases from J, the gap between germline ends came to 10 bases. In germline, CDR1 is SGHNT, CDR2 YENEEA. This CDR3 is 15 amino acids long. The CDR3 DNA sequence: TGTGCCAGCAGCTTAGTTACGGGAAACTACAATGAGCAGTTCTTC. It specifies CASSLVTGNYNEQFF.

The chain couples TRBV29-1 to TRBJ2-2; 10 bases align to TRBD2. J was trimmed by 1 base and V by 5 bases; bases with no gene match: 4. This CDR3 is built from 15 residues. CDR1 is SQVTM, CDR2 ANQGSEA, per germline. CDR3 sequence reads: CSVIGLAENTGELFF. For the CDR3, the DNA is TGCAGCGTTATAGGACTAGCGGAGAACACCGGGGAGCTGTTTTTT.

This clonotype was seen a few times. DNA for the CDR3: TGTGCCAGCAGTTTACTGGGGTCAGTAGATCAGCCCCAGCATTTT. Its protein product is CASSLLGSVDQPQHF. V is TRBV12-3 or TRBV12-4 and J is TRBJ1-5, with D unclear. Trimming took 2 bases from V and 5 from J, leaving 13 bases between them. The CDR3 consists of 15 residues.

In this sample, this clonotype turned up many times. The chain combines TRBV12-3 or TRBV12-4 with TRBJ1-5; TRBD1 might be the D (6 bases). The CDR3 has 16 residues. The V gene lost 3 bases and the J gene lost 2 bases, with 14 bases spanning the gap. In nucleotides, the CDR3 is TGTGCCAGCAGTTTTACAGGGATCGTGGGCAATCAGCCCCAGCATTTT. Translating it yields CASSFTGIVGNQPQHF.

This chain joins TRBV5-1 and TRBJ2-3; tentatively, D is TRBD1 (5 bases). This CDR3 has 15 amino acids. Trimming shortened V by 1 base and J by 4 bases, and 13 bases separated the two germline ends. Germline V lookup: CDR1 SGHRS, CDR2 YFSETQ. The CDR3 loop is CASSLNRKDPDTQYF. The DNA of the CDR3 is TGCGCCAGCAGCTTGAACAGGAAGGATCCAGATACGCAGTATTTT.

This clonotype came up a few times. The rearrangement links TRBV20-1 to TRBJ2-5, with D possibly called TRBD1 or TRBD2 (5 bases each). Looked up from germline, CDR1 is DFQATT and CDR2 is SNEGSKA (reference sequence). Trimming pared 5 bases from V and 3 bases from J, leaving 16 bases between. The CDR3 consists of 14 residues. CDR3 sequence (DNA): TGCAGTGCTGGGGCGCGGGCCACCAAAGAGACCCAGTACTTC. Its protein is CSAGARATKETQYF.

This clonotype was seen more than once but under ten times. This chain links TRBV20-1 with TRBJ1-1; D not certain. Between the trimmed V and J ends, which lost 8 bases and 6 bases, there was a span of 13 bases. CDR3 length equals 11 residues. Germline V gives CDR1 DFQATT, CDR2 SNEGSKA (reference sequence). CDR3 loop: CSTLWAPEAFF. CDR3 DNA: TGCAGTACCTTATGGGCTCCTGAAGCTTTCTTT.

This clonotype came up many times. The rearrangement links TRBV4-1 to TRBJ2-3; 9 positions agree with TRBD1. This CDR3 spans 17 amino acids. J gave up 2 bases and V 4 bases, and 10 bases lay outside the gene matches. Germline-derived CDR1 and CDR2 are MGHRA and YSYEKL. The CDR3 DNA is TGCGCCAGCAGCCGCGCTGGGACAGGGACCTCCACAGATACGCAGTATTTT. It codes for CASSRAGTGTSTDTQYF.

The chain has TRBV7-8 and TRBJ2-1; 16 bases fit TRBD2. The J segment lost 8 bases and the V segment lost 0 bases, leaving 7 bases of the junction unmatched. The V gene's germline CDR1 is SGHVS and CDR2 FQNEAQ. The CDR3 is made up of 18 amino acids. Here the CDR3 reads CASSLAGTSGRARYEQFF. CDR3 in DNA: TGTGCCAGCAGCTTAGCGGGGACTAGCGGGAGGGCCAGGTATGAGCAGTTCTTC.

This clonotype was counted between two and nine times. The chain uses TRBV20-1 and TRBJ1-5; D is unclear. CDR3 length: 13 amino acids. CDR1 and CDR2 (germline): DFQATT, SNEGSKA (reference sequence). Trimming left V 6 bases short and J 5 bases short, with 14 bases between. DNA for the CDR3: TGCAGTGCGTCACCAAGCGGGGATCAGCCCCAGCATTTT. Its translation is CSASPSGDQPQHF.

The rearrangement uses TRBV7-2 and TRBJ2-7; 10 bases match TRBD2. Germline V CDR1 and CDR2: SGHTA, FQGNSA. The CDR3 length is 15 residues. The trim removed 3 bases at V and 4 bases at J, leaving 6 bases unmatched. CDR3 nucleotides: TGTGCCAGCAGCTTCACCGGGACTAGCGTTTACGAGCAGTACTTC. Translated: CASSFTGTSVYEQYF. Variable domain in full (rest from reference TRBV7-2 and TRBJ2-7): GAGVSQSPSNKVTEKGKDVELRCDPISGHTALYWYRQSLGQGLEFLIYFQGNSAPDKSGLPSDRFSAERTGGSVSTLTIQRTQQEDSAVYLCASSFTGTSVYEQYFGPGTRLTVT.

This chain links TRBV10-3 with TRBJ2-2; perhaps TRBD2 as D (5 bases). Looked up from germline, CDR1 is ENHRY and CDR2 is SYGVKD. The CDR3 consists of 14 residues. The V end lost 10 bases, the J end lost 1 base, and 13 bases lay between the germline ends. In DNA form, the CDR3 reads TGTGCCACCAGCCTAAGCGGGAACACCGGGGAGCTGTTTTTT. Translation: CATSLSGNTGELFF.

This clonotype was observed many times. The rearrangement uses TRBV12-3 or TRBV12-4 and TRBJ1-4; D gene uncertain. This CDR3 comprises 13 residues. V was shortened by 4 bases and J by 4 bases, with 7 bases between the two germline ends. The CDR3: CASSYQLNEKLFF. The CDR3 nucleotides read TGTGCCAGCAGTTACCAGCTTAATGAAAAACTGTTTTTT.

This clonotype was seen a handful of times. The rearrangement joins TRBV18 to TRBJ2-2; 9 bases are shared with TRBD2. Losses at the gene ends were 4 bases for V and 5 bases for J; bases not matched to a gene: 5. The CDR3 contains 15 residues. Germline values: CDR1 KGHSH, CDR2 LQKENI. CDR3 coding DNA: TGTGCCAGCTCACTAGCGGGAGCTAGTACCGGGGAGCTGTTTTTT. Translated: CASSLAGASTGELFF.

The rearrangement uses TRBV5-1 and TRBJ2-3, with 7 bases lining up with TRBD2. Per germline, CDR1 SGHRS and CDR2 YFSETQ. The CDR3 is made up of 15 amino acids. V lost 2 bases, J lost 3 bases, and 6 bases stayed unmatched. The CDR3 nucleotides are TGCGCCAGCAGCTTTCTCACTAGCGCGACAGATACGCAGTATTTT. Its translation is CASSFLTSATDTQYF.

The chain joins TRBV6-4 to TRBJ2-2; 9 bases agree with TRBD2. V shed 5 bases and J 7 bases; nucleotides not matched to a gene: 8. The CDR3 has 15 amino acids. Germline loops: CDR1 MRHNA, CDR2 SNTAGT. The CDR3 DNA reads as TGTGCCAGCAGTCCTTTAGCGGGGGCCATCGGGGAGCTGTTTTTT. Translation: CASSPLAGAIGELFF.

This clonotype was seen more than once but under ten times. The V and J genes are TRBV4-1 and TRBJ2-4, with TRBD1 identical over 7 bases. The CDR3 extends over 17 amino acids. J gave up 0 bases and V 6 bases, and 11 bases lay outside the gene matches. Germline values: CDR1 MGHRA, CDR2 YSYEKL. CDR3 sequence (DNA): TGCGCCAGCAGGCCACCCGGGACAGCCCTAGCCAAAAACATTCAGTACTTC. This gives the protein CASRPPGTALAKNIQYF.

This clonotype was detected many times. This CDR3 reads CASIHLNKGRRAFF. CDR3 DNA sequence: TGTGCCAGCATCCACCTTAATAAGGGTCGGAGAGCTTTCTTT. The chain has TRBV12-3 or TRBV12-4 and TRBJ1-1; D remains unclear. The V and J ends lost 7 bases and 10 bases respectively, with 22 bases between them. The CDR3 is made up of 14 amino acids.

A few counts support this clonotype. The rearrangement joins TRBV7-2 to TRBJ2-5; TRBD2 might be the D (5 bases). Germline CDR1 SGHTA, CDR2 FQGNSA. CDR3 length equals 14 residues. The V end was cut by 2 bases, the J end by 4 bases, with 11 bases between. For the CDR3, the DNA is TGTGCCAGCAGCTTAAGCGGCAGTAGAGAGACCCAGTACTTC. It codes for CASSLSGSRETQYF.

V is TRBV29-1 and J is TRBJ2-5; D gene uncertain. The germline gives CDR1 SQVTM, CDR2 ANQGSEA. This CDR3 region has 11 residues. Trimming pared 4 bases from V and 4 bases from J, leaving 7 bases between. CDR3 protein: CSVVGGETQYF. The CDR3 coding sequence is TGCAGCGTTGTAGGTGGAGAGACCCAGTACTTC. The entire variable domain, with the rest obtained from reference TRBV29-1 and TRBJ2-5, is as follows: SAVISQKPSRDICQRGTSLTIQCQVDSQVTMMFWYRQQPGQSLTLIATANQGSEATYESGFVIDKFPISRPNLTFSTLTVSNMSPEDSSIYLCSVVGGETQYFGPGTRLLVL.

In this sample, this clonotype turned up a few times. The chain is built from TRBV15 and TRBJ2-5, with D possibly being TRBD2 (5 bases). Trimming removed 2 bases from V and 10 bases from J, with 26 bases in between. Looked up from germline, CDR1 is LNHNV and CDR2 is YYDKDF (reference sequence). CDR3 length: 17 residues. CDR3 bases: TGTGCCACCAGCAGATCCAAGGCCAGTACCGGAGCGAGGGACCAGTACTTC. This sequence encodes CATSRSKASTGARDQYF.